The 21 T cell receptor beta chains presented below share a single source sample, sequenced in a study of regulatory T cells in long-lasting Graves disease (dated by TCRdb to the early 2020s). Reading the label with the study, this specimen's time point is: persistent/refractory GD, antithyroid drugs over 5 years with positive TRAb. For both TCR sequencing and RNA sequencing, RNA was extracted from PBMCs using TRIzol. Receptor amplification or capture employed multiplex PCR. Sequencing used an Illumina HiSeq 4000. iRepertoire HTBI primers and Arm-PCR amplification of CDR3 regions were used to construct TCR beta libraries. TCRdb reprocessed the public reads (quality trimming at Q25 with fastp, clone calling with MiXCR) and kept in-frame beta chains. Each CDR3 protein appears once, grouped with its most common genes and DNA. In all, the sample holds approximately 690,000 distinct CDR3 sequences, and about 32% of those were seen once. Together, the top ten hold about two fifths of the sample.

Specimen: peripheral blood mononuclear cells (PBMCs), collected when the disease was refractory, from a patient treated with antithyroid drugs. The receptors shown here come from a female donor with Graves disease.

This sequence joins TRBV7-9 and TRBJ2-7, with D tentatively TRBD2 (6 bases). Germline V lookup: CDR1 SEHNR, CDR2 FQNEAQ (reference sequence). This CDR3 is built from 14 residues. The V and J ends lost 4 bases and 0 bases respectively, with 10 bases between them. CDR3 loop: CASSWERASYEQYF. CDR3 sequence (DNA): TGTGCCAGCAGCTGGGAGCGGGCCTCCTACGAGCAGTACTTC.

In this sample, this clonotype turned up a few times. The CDR3 is CASSYSGTWRDRVEKLFF. The CDR3 DNA is TGTGCCAGCAGTTACTCTGGCACCTGGCGGGACAGGGTCGAAAAACTGTTTTTT. The rearrangement links TRBV6-2 or TRBV6-3 to TRBJ1-4; 9 nucleotides line up with TRBD1. The V and J ends lost 0 bases and 8 bases, in that order; junction bases with no gene match: 13. The CDR3 sequence is 18 residues long. Germline-derived CDR1 and CDR2 are MNHEY and SVGEGT.

With respect to this clonotype: Since no conserved phenylalanine or tryptophan closes the CDR3, a read error is the likely cause. The rearrangement links TRBV18 to TRBJ1-6; TRBD1 matches 8 bases. The CDR3 covers 14 residues. V was pared by 4 bases and J by 7 bases, with 3 bases of the junction left unmatched. Germline V CDR1 and CDR2: KGHSH, LQKENI. CDR3 protein: CASSLTGENSPLHL. For the CDR3, the DNA is TGTGCCAGCTCACTGACAGGGGAGAATTCACCCCTCCACTTG.

V gene TRBV2 combines with J gene TRBJ1-3, with no clear D. The V end was cut by 6 bases, the J end by 2 bases, with 11 bases between. CDR3 length equals 14 residues. Germline-derived CDR1 and CDR2 are SNHLY and FYNNEI. DNA for the CDR3: TGTGCCAGCAGACAAACACCGCCTGGAAACACCATATATTTT. This sequence encodes CASRQTPPGNTIYF.

This sequence joins TRBV7-2 and TRBJ2-3; D is unclear. V gave up 1 base and J gave up 1 base, with 21 bases separating them. Germline assignment: CDR1 SGHTA and CDR2 FQGNSA. This CDR3 spans 19 amino acids. The CDR3 region has the DNA TGTGCCAGCAGCTTAGGACTCCCGCTATTCCGGCCCGGCACAGATACGCAGTATTTT. It codes for CASSLGLPLFRPGTDTQYF.

This sequence joins TRBV29-1 and TRBJ2-7; TRBD2 matches at 7 bases. V lost 4 bases and J lost 3; bases outside the gene matches: 6. Germline CDR1 reads SQVTM; CDR2 reads ANQGSEA. The CDR3 is made up of 13 amino acids. For the CDR3, the DNA is TGCAGCGTTGCCCCTAGCGGCGACTACGAGCAGTACTTC. Translating gives CSVAPSGDYEQYF.

This clonotype was found many times. This rearrangement joins TRBV28 to TRBJ2-7, with 8 bases fitting TRBD1. The CDR3 runs 17 residues. J lost 7 bases, V lost 3 bases, and 17 bases had no gene match. Looked up from germline, CDR1 is MDHEN and CDR2 is SYDVKM. CDR3 DNA sequence: TGTGCCAGCAGTTTCGCTGGCGGTACAGGGGGAATGGAAGAGCAGTACTTC. Amino acids: CASSFAGGTGGMEEQYF.

This clonotype was observed at least ten times. This sequence joins TRBV24-1 and TRBJ2-5, with 13 nucleotides matching TRBD2. The CDR3 has 16 amino acids. The trim removed 4 bases at V and 5 bases at J, leaving 6 bases unmatched. CDR1 and CDR2 (germline): KGHDR, SFDVKD. Written as DNA, the CDR3 is TGTGCCACCAGTGACCGACTAGCGGGAGGCCCCGAGACCCAGTACTTC. Translated: CATSDRLAGGPETQYF.

This clonotype was counted between two and nine times. The CDR3 here is CASSLVPGSGQGAGEQYF. In nucleotides, the CDR3 is TGTGCCAGCAGTTTAGTTCCGGGATCGGGACAGGGGGCCGGCGAGCAGTACTTC. This rearrangement joins TRBV28 to TRBJ2-7, with 12 bases aligning to TRBD1. The CDR3 consists of 18 residues. Germline V gene sequence: CDR1 MDHEN, CDR2 SYDVKM. Trimming at V came to 2 bases and at J to 6 bases, leaving 14 bases not matched to a gene. Looking up the rest from reference TRBV28 and TRBJ2-7 gives the full variable domain: DVKVTQSSRYLVKRTGEKVFLECVQDMDHENMFWYRQDPGLGLRLIYFSYDVKMKEKGDIPEGYSVSREKKERFSLILESASTNQTSMYLCASSLVPGSGQGAGEQYFGPGTRLTVT.

The genes are TRBV20-1 and TRBJ2-5; D is unresolved. V shed 2 bases and J shed 0 bases, with 7 bases lying between them. The germline CDR1 and CDR2 sequences are DFQATT and SNEGSKA (reference sequence). This CDR3 contains 13 residues. The CDR3 DNA sequence: TGCAGTGCTAGACCCAGGTACCAAGAGACCCAGTACTTC. Its translation is CSARPRYQETQYF.

The chain employs TRBV7-8 and TRBJ1-3; D uncertain. The CDR3 contains 17 residues. Trimming shortened V by 2 bases and J by 4 bases, and 18 bases separated the two germline ends. In germline, CDR1 is SGHVS, CDR2 FQNEAQ. The CDR3 nucleotides are TGTGCCAGCAGCTTATCCTCCTTCCTTGCCGGGGGAAACACCATATATTTT. Its translation is CASSLSSFLAGGNTIYF. Supplemented by reference TRBV7-8 and TRBJ1-3, the full variable domain reads GAGVSQSPRYKVAKRGQDVALRCDPISGHVSLFWYQQALGQGPEFLTYFQNEAQLDKSGLPSDRFFAERPEGSVSTLKIQRTQQEDSAVYLCASSLSSFLAGGNTIYFGEGSWLTVV.

The chain is built from TRBV14 and TRBJ1-2; D uncertain. The CDR3 length is 13 residues. Germline V gene sequence: CDR1 SGHDN, CDR2 FVKESK. The V end lost 2 bases, the J end lost 7 bases, and 11 bases lay between the germline ends. The DNA of the CDR3 is TGTGCCAGCAGCCAACTTCGGCGGGGTGGCTACACCTTC. This translates into CASSQLRRGGYTF.

This clonotype showed up many times. CDR3 DNA sequence: TGTGCCAGCAGTTACTCGCCTACCGTGCAGACCCAGTACTTC. Translating it yields CASSYSPTVQTQYF. The rearrangement uses TRBV6-5 and TRBJ2-5; no definite D call. Germline V gene sequence: CDR1 MNHEY, CDR2 SVGAGI. Trimming removed 0 bases at V and 6 bases at J, with 11 bases between. CDR3 length equals 14 residues.

This chain uses TRBV29-1 with TRBJ2-7; tentatively, D is TRBD1 (5 bases). This CDR3 contains 13 residues. Germline CDR1 is SQVTM and CDR2 is ANQGSEA. The V end was cut by 4 bases, the J end by 1 base, with 11 bases between. The CDR3 coding sequence is TGCAGCGTTGTGCTGGGGCCGTCCTACGAGCAGTACTTC. Protein product: CSVVLGPSYEQYF.

J is TRBJ2-1 and V is TRBV27; D is undetermined. The CDR3 length is 15 residues. Trimming pared 0 bases from V and 0 bases from J, leaving 6 bases between. Germline lookup yields CDR1 MNHEY and CDR2 SMNVEV (reference sequence). The CDR3 DNA is TGTGCCAGCAGTTTATCGTCAAGCTCCTACAATGAGCAGTTCTTC. It specifies CASSLSSSSYNEQFF.

This clonotype was counted only a few times. CDR3 region: CASSPGTADYEQYF. CDR3 nucleotides: TGTGCCAGCAGTCCCGGGACCGCAGACTACGAGCAGTACTTC. The genes are TRBV3-1 and TRBJ2-7, with D possibly being TRBD1 or TRBD2 (5 bases each). Germline values: CDR1 LGHDT, CDR2 YNNKEL (reference sequence). The CDR3 is 14 amino acids. Trimming pared 6 bases from V and 3 bases from J, leaving 15 bases between.

The chain links TRBV7-9 to TRBJ1-5; D call uncertain. CDR1 is SEHNR, CDR2 FQNEAQ, per germline (reference sequence). The CDR3 runs to 14 residues. V was shortened by 1 base and J by 3 bases, with 7 bases between the two germline ends. The DNA for the CDR3 is TGTGCCAGCAGCTTAGGACTCCCCAATCAGCCCCAGCATTTT. It encodes CASSLGLPNQPQHF. Full variable domain (missing parts from reference TRBV7-9 and TRBJ1-5): DTGVSQNPRHKITKRGQNVTFRCDPISEHNRLYWYRQTLGQGPEFLTYFQNEAQLEKSRLLSDRFSAERPKGSFSTLEIQRTEQGDSAMYLCASSLGLPNQPQHFGDGTRLSIL.

V is TRBV10-3 and J is TRBJ2-2; 7 nucleotides agree with TRBD1. Looked up from germline, CDR1 is ENHRY and CDR2 is SYGVKD. The trim removed 10 bases at V and 5 bases at J, leaving 7 bases unmatched. The CDR3 covers 13 residues. CDR3 DNA: TGTGCCACCCGAGACAGGGCGACCGGGGAGCTGTTTTTT. Amino acids: CATRDRATGELFF.

This clonotype was detected a few times. The chain uses TRBV29-1 and TRBJ2-5; TRBD1 agrees at 9 bases. This CDR3 spans 13 amino acids. Germline CDR1 reads SQVTM; CDR2 reads ANQGSEA. V shed 3 bases, J shed 9 bases, and the junction held 8 bases outside the gene matches. CDR3 DNA: TGCAGCGTTGAGACAGGGGGGGGGGGACCCCAGTACTTC. It yields the protein CSVETGGGGPQYF.

Points on this clonotype: Without the conserved terminal phenylalanine or tryptophan, this CDR3 likely stems from a read error. The chain is built from TRBV30 and TRBJ1-1, with D perhaps TRBD1 (5 bases). This CDR3 spans 13 amino acids. Trimming took off 3 bases at V and 5 bases at J, with 13 bases between the two ends. The germline gives CDR1 GTSNPN, CDR2 SVGIG (reference sequence). This chain's CDR3 is CAWRFGKGTEAFS. CDR3 sequence (DNA): TGTGCCTGGAGGTTCGGAAAGGGGACTGAAGCTTTCTCT.

The V and J genes are TRBV7-9 and TRBJ1-1; 8 positions agree with TRBD1. The CDR3 spans 15 residues. CDR1 SEHNR and CDR2 FQNEAQ come from the germline V gene (reference sequence). V lost 4 bases, J lost 4 bases, and 8 bases stayed unmatched. Here the CDR3 reads CASSSPRGLGTEAFF. CDR3 sequence (DNA): TGTGCCAGCAGCTCACCCAGGGGGCTCGGCACTGAAGCTTTCTTT.